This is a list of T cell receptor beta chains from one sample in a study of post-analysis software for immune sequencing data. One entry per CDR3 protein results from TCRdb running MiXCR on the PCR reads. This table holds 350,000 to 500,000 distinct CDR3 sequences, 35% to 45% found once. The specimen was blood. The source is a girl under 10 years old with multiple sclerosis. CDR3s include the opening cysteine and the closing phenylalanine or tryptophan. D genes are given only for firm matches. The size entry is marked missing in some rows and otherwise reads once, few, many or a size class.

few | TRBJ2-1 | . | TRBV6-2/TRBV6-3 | TGTGCCAGCACCCTGACCACTTACAATGAGCAGTTCTTC | CASTLTTYNEQFF
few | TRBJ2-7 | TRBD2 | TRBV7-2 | TGTGCCAGCAGCAGACCTAGCGGGAGGACAAACGAGCAGTACTTC | CASSRPSGRTNEQYF
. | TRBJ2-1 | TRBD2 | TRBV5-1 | TGCGCCAGCAGCTTACAGACTAGCGGGACTGCTGAGCAGTTCTTC | CASSLQTSGTAEQFF
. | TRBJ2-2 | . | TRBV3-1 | TGTGCCAGCAGCCAAGTTGTGACCGGGGAGCTGTTTTTT | CASSQVVTGELFF
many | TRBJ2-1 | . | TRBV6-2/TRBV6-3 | TGTGCCAGCAGTGGTAAGGTCTACAATGAGCAGTTCTTC | CASSGKVYNEQFF
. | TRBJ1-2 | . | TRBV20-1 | TGCAGTGCCCCCATCCCTTTAGGAGCTAACTATGGCTACACCTTC | CSAPIPLGANYGYTF
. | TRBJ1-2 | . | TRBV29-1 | TGCAGCGTTGTGCCTGCCACTGACTATGGCTACACCTTC | CSVVPATDYGYTF
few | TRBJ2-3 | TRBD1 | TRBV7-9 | TGTGCCAGCAGCCTGACAGGGGTCCGCACAGATACGCAGTATTTT | CASSLTGVRTDTQYF
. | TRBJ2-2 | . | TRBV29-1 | TGCAGCGTTGGGAGCGGCACCGGGGAGCTGTTTTTT | CSVGSGTGELFF
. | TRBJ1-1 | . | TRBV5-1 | TGCGCCAGCAGCTTGGAAACCGGGACGGGGAACACTGAAGCTTTCTTT | CASSLETGTGNTEAFF
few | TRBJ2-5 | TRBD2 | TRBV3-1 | TGTGCCAGCAGCCAATCAAGAGGCGGGGGGAAGACCCAGTACTTC | CASSQSRGGGKTQYF
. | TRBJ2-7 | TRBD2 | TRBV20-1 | TGCAGTGCTGGCGGGAGTGCCTCCTACGAGCAGTACTTC | CSAGGSASYEQYF
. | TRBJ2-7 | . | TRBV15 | TGTGCCACCAGCAGAGAAGGAGAGGGCGCCTACGAGCAGTACTTC | CATSREGEGAYEQYF
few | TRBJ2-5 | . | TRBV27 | TGTGCCAGCAGTTTATTCCGTTCGGAGACCCAGTACTTC | CASSLFRSETQYF
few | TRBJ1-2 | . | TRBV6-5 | TGTGCCAGCAGTTACTCGTCGGCTTATGGCTACACCTTC | CASSYSSAYGYTF
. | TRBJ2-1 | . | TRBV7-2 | TGTGCCAGCAGCACTGACAGGAGGCGGGGTGAGCAGTTCTTC | CASSTDRRRGEQFF
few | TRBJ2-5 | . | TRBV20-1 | TGCAGTGCTAGAGTACTAGTAGGTCCAGAGACCCAGTACTTC | CSARVLVGPETQYF
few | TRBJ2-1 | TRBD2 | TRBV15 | TGTGCCACCAGAGGACTAGCGGGTATTTACAATGAGCAGTTCTTC | CATRGLAGIYNEQFF
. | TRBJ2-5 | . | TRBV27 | TGTGCCAGCAGTACCCGTAGATTGGGGGCGAGGGAGCAGTACTTC | CASSTRRLGAREQYF
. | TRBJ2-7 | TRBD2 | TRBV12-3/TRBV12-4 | TGTGCCAGCAGTTTAGGCGGGAGGGACTACGAGCAGTACTTC | CASSLGGRDYEQYF
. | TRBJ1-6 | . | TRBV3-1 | TGTGCCAGCAGCCAAGAGAGGGGTACACCCCTCCACTTT | CASSQERGTPLHF
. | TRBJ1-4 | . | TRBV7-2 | TGTGCCAGCAGCCTTCAAATCGACAGCCATGAAAAACTGTTTTTT | CASSLQIDSHEKLFF
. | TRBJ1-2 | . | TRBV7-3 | TGTGCCAGCAGCTTACAAGCCAACAACTATGGCTACACCTTC | CASSLQANNYGYTF
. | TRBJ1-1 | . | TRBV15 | TGTGCCACTGCACGGGTGAGCACTGAAGCTTTCTTT | CATARVSTEAFF
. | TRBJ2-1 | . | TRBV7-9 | TGTGCCAGCAGTATGGCCTCAAAAGGGCTAAATGAGCAGTTCTTC | CASSMASKGLNEQFF
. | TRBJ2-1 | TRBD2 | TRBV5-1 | TGCGCCAGCAGCTTGCTAGCGGGAGAAATGGAGTTCTTC | CASSLLAGEMEFF
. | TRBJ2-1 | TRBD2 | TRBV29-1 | TGCAGCGTTGAGAGACTAAGGACTAGCGGGCCCCGTTACAATGAGCAGTTCTTC | CSVERLRTSGPRYNEQFF
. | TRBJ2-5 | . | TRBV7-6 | TGTGCCAGCAGCCCAACCACGACTCAAGAAGAGACCCAGTACTTC | CASSPTTTQEETQYF
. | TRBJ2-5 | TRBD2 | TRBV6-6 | TGTGCCAGCCATGTTAGCGGGAACCAAGAGACCCAGTACTTC | CASHVSGNQETQYF
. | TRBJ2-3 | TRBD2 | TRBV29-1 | TGCAGCGTTGAGGCAGGGTATCGACTAGCGCTCCGCACAGATACGCAGTATTTT | CSVEAGYRLALRTDTQYF
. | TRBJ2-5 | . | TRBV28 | TGTGCCAGCAGGCCAGGGGTTCAAGAGACCCAGTACTTC | CASRPGVQETQYF
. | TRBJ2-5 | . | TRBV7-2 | TGTGCCAGCAGCCAAACAGACTTCCAAGAGACCCAGTACTTC | CASSQTDFQETQYF
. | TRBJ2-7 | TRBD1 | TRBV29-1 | TGCAGCGTTGAATTCCCCCGGACAGGGGGATCCTACGAGCAGTACTTC | CSVEFPRTGGSYEQYF
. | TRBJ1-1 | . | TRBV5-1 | TGCGCCAGCAGCCTCATTCCAACAGCCACCCCTGAAGCTTTCTTT | CASSLIPTATPEAFF
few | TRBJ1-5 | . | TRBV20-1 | TGCAGTGCTAGAGAGGGTCCTGGTCAGCCCCAGCATTTT | CSAREGPGQPQHF
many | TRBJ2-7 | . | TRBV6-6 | TGTGCCAGCAGTTCGCGGGGGCCCTACGAGCAGTACTTC | CASSSRGPYEQYF
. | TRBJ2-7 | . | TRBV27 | TGTGCCAGCAGTTCGCTAGGAGCCTACGAGCAGTACTTC | CASSSLGAYEQYF
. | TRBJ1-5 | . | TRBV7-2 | TGTGCCAGCAGCTTAGTCCCAGGGGCTCAGCCCCAGCATTTT | CASSLVPGAQPQHF
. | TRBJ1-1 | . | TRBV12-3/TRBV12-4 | TGTGCCAGCATCGACCCGGGTTACACTGAAGCTTTCTTT | CASIDPGYTEAFF
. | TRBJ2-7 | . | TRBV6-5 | TGTGCCAGCCACGAGACGGCGGGACCCTACGAGCAGTACTTC | CASHETAGPYEQYF
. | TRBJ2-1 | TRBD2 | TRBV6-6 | TGTGCCAGCAGTTTCTTGACTAGCGGGAGCTCCTACAATGAGCAGTTCTTC | CASSFLTSGSSYNEQFF
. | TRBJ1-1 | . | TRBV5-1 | TGCGCCAGCAGCTTGCAGATTAGGAACACTGAAGCTTTCTTT | CASSLQIRNTEAFF
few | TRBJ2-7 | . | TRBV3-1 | TGTGCCAGCAGCCAAAGGACGAGAACGTACTTC | CASSQRTRTYF
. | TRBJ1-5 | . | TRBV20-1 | TGCAGTGCTAGAGGCAACAACAATCAGCCCCAGCATTTT | CSARGNNNQPQHF
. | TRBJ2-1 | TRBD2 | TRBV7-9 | TGTGCCAGCAGCACCCGGGAGGGCGGTAATGAGCAGTTCTTC | CASSTREGGNEQFF